A single sample is the source of the 20 T cell receptor beta chains below, sequenced in a study of cytotoxic CD8 clonotypes in ibrutinib-treated CLL. TCRdb's table, derived via immunoSEQ multiplex PCR, lists solely in-frame clones and lacks some. The sample contains more than 200,000 clones, around three quarters of which appear only once. Sequenced here: PBMCs, sampled after 24 months of ibrutinib treatment. The origin of the receptors is a human donor with chronic lymphocytic leukemia.

This chain connects TRBV29-1 to TRBJ2-7; 11 nucleotides agree with TRBD1. This CDR3 is 16 amino acids long. Germline values: CDR1 SQVTM, CDR2 ANQGSEA. The V and J ends lost 7 bases and 2 bases, in that order; junction bases with no gene match: 13. CDR3 coding DNA: TGCAGCGCGTCTGGACAGGGGGCTCCCGACACCTACGAGCAGTACTTC. It yields the protein CSASGQGAPDTYEQYF.

This chain uses TRBV30 with TRBJ1-3; D unresolved. V was pared by 5 bases and J by 0 bases, with 8 bases between. Looked up from germline, CDR1 is GTSNPN and CDR2 is SVGIG (reference sequence). This CDR3 contains 13 residues. The CDR3, as DNA: TGTGCCTGGTCAAATCTCTCTGGAAACACCATATATTTT. Translation: CAWSNLSGNTIYF. Together with reference TRBV30 and TRBJ1-3, the CDR3 gives the full variable domain: SQTIHQWPATLVQPVGSPLSLECTVEGTSNPNLYWYRQAAGRGLQLLFYSVGIGQISSEVPQNLSASRPQDRQFILSSKKLLLSDSGFYLCAWSNLSGNTIYFGEGSWLTVV.

The V call is TRBV29-1, the J call TRBJ2-7; D unresolved. CDR1 and CDR2 from the germline V gene are SQVTM and ANQGSEA. Trimming shortened V by 7 bases and J by 0 bases, and 25 bases separated the two germline ends. The CDR3 consists of 17 residues. CDR3 sequence reads: CSAWREVNSPFSYEQYF. As DNA, the CDR3 is TGCAGCGCCTGGCGAGAGGTCAACTCCCCATTCTCCTACGAGCAGTACTTC.

This chain uses TRBV10-3 with TRBJ2-3; D call uncertain. CDR1 is ENHRY and CDR2 is SYGVKD in the germline V gene. Trimming took 3 bases from V and 6 from J, leaving 4 bases between them. This CDR3 has 11 residues. The CDR3 here is CAISDLDTQYF. The CDR3 DNA sequence: TGTGCCATCAGTGACTTGGATACGCAGTATTTT.

The V gene is TRBV18, the J gene TRBJ2-7, with D unclear. The germline CDR1 and CDR2 sequences are KGHSH and LQKENI. CDR3 length: 16 amino acids. The germline V and J ends were trimmed by 3 bases and 0 bases, with 15 bases remaining between them. The CDR3 spells CASSPVVLPSSYEQYF. CDR3 nucleotide sequence: TGTGCCAGCTCACCTGTAGTACTACCGAGCTCCTACGAGCAGTACTTC.

The chain uses TRBV28 and TRBJ2-5; unclear D gene. The CDR3 runs 13 residues. Trimming cost V 6 bases and J 0 bases, with 8 bases left between them. Germline V lookup: CDR1 MDHEN, CDR2 SYDVKM. The DNA of the CDR3 is TGTGCCAGCAGAACATCGTACCAAGAGACCCAGTACTTC. Its translation is CASRTSYQETQYF. The variable domain in full, with the rest retrieved from reference TRBV28 and TRBJ2-5, is DVKVTQSSRYLVKRTGEKVFLECVQDMDHENMFWYRQDPGLGLRLIYFSYDVKMKEKGDIPEGYSVSREKKERFSLILESASTNQTSMYLCASRTSYQETQYFGPGTRLLVL.

The rearrangement uses TRBV7-2 and TRBJ1-5, with TRBD1 matching over 7 bases. The V gene's germline CDR1 is SGHTA and CDR2 FQGNSA. With V trimmed by 1 base and J by 5 bases, 2 bases remained unmatched. The CDR3 contains 14 residues. CDR3 sequence reads: CASSLGQGDQPQHF. For the CDR3, the DNA is TGTGCCAGCAGCTTAGGGCAGGGGGATCAGCCCCAGCATTTT.

CDR3 sequence (DNA): TGTGCCAGCAGCCCGCGGCGCTGGGGCACAGATACGCAGTATTTT. Its translation: CASSPRRWGTDTQYF. This rearrangement joins TRBV5-6 to TRBJ2-3; D remains ambiguous. Between the trimmed V and J ends, which lost 4 bases and 1 base, there was a span of 13 bases. CDR1 and CDR2 (germline): SGHDT, YYEEEE. CDR3 length: 15 amino acids.

This clone was detected a few times. The chain joins TRBV5-1 to TRBJ1-2; D is perhaps TRBD1 (5 bases). The CDR3 length is 13 residues. Germline assignment: CDR1 SGHRS and CDR2 YFSETQ. V shed 2 bases and J shed 5 bases, with 10 bases lying between them. The CDR3 region is CASSFSKGYGYTF. The CDR3 DNA sequence: TGCGCCAGCAGCTTTTCGAAGGGGTATGGCTACACCTTC.

The V gene is TRBV6-5, the J gene TRBJ1-4; 7 bases match TRBD1. The trim removed 0 bases at V and 5 bases at J, leaving 3 bases unmatched. The CDR3 has 15 amino acids. Looked up from germline, CDR1 is MNHEY and CDR2 is SVGAGI. This CDR3 reads CASSYSGQTNEKLFF. CDR3 nucleotides: TGTGCCAGCAGTTACTCGGGACAGACAAATGAAAAACTGTTTTTT.

A single count supports this clone. V usage is TRBV9 and J usage is TRBJ2-5; TRBD2 matches 14 bases. CDR3 length equals 16 residues. The junction had 6 bases not matched to a gene; V was cut back by 4 bases and J by 4 bases. Looked up from germline, CDR1 is SGDLS and CDR2 is YYNGEE. CDR3 in DNA: TGTGCCAGCAGCCTTGGGACTAGCGGGAGTGGAGAGACCCAGTACTTC. Translating it yields CASSLGTSGSGETQYF.

This clone appeared a few times. The rearrangement joins TRBV28 to TRBJ1-4; 7 nucleotides align to TRBD1. The CDR3 spans 15 residues. Per germline, CDR1 MDHEN and CDR2 SYDVKM. V gave up 5 bases and J gave up 8 bases; unmatched junction bases: 11. CDR3 sequence reads: CASSTRQGLSEKLFF. As DNA, the CDR3 is TGTGCCAGCAGTACGAGACAGGGACTTTCAGAAAAACTGTTTTTT. Full variable domain (remainder filled in from reference TRBV28 and TRBJ1-4): DVKVTQSSRYLVKRTGEKVFLECVQDMDHENMFWYRQDPGLGLRLIYFSYDVKMKEKGDIPEGYSVSREKKERFSLILESASTNQTSMYLCASSTRQGLSEKLFFGSGTQLSVL.

The chain carries TRBV15 and TRBJ2-3, with 7 nucleotides matching TRBD2. CDR3 size: 11 residues. The J segment lost 6 bases and the V segment lost 10 bases, leaving 4 bases of the junction unmatched. Germline assignment: CDR1 LNHNV and CDR2 YYDKDF (reference sequence). CDR3: CASRDYDTQYF. The DNA of the CDR3 is TGTGCCAGCCGGGACTACGATACGCAGTATTTT.

This sequence joins TRBV6-5 and TRBJ1-1; D may be TRBD1 (5 bases). The CDR3 extends over 12 amino acids. The V gene lost 9 bases and the J gene lost 4 bases, with 12 bases spanning the gap. In germline, CDR1 is MNHEY, CDR2 SVGAGI. CDR3 loop: CASHPRGTEAFF. As DNA, the CDR3 is TGTGCCAGTCACCCTAGGGGCACTGAAGCTTTCTTT.

The V call is TRBV7-9, the J call TRBJ2-5, with 9 nucleotides matching TRBD2. V lost 2 bases to trimming and J lost 0 bases; unmatched junction nucleotides: 7. Per the germline V gene, CDR1 is SEHNR and CDR2 is FQNEAQ (reference sequence). CDR3 size: 17 residues. CDR3 sequence reads: CASSLWGASGNQETQYF. The CDR3 bases are TGTGCCAGCAGCTTATGGGGGGCTAGCGGGAACCAAGAGACCCAGTACTTC.

The genes are TRBV7-2 and TRBJ1-2; TRBD1 matches 9 bases. This CDR3 has 14 residues. The germline V gene encodes CDR1 SGHTA and CDR2 FQGNSA. Trimming took 4 bases from V and 3 from J; bases not matched to a gene: 3. The CDR3 region is CASSSGQGHYGYTF. In DNA, the CDR3 is TGTGCCAGCAGCTCGGGACAGGGCCACTATGGCTACACCTTC. The entire variable domain, with the rest obtained from reference TRBV7-2 and TRBJ1-2, is as follows: GAGVSQSPSNKVTEKGKDVELRCDPISGHTALYWYRQSLGQGLEFLIYFQGNSAPDKSGLPSDRFSAERTGGSVSTLTIQRTQQEDSAVYLCASSSGQGHYGYTFGSGTRLTVV.

The chain joins TRBV2 to TRBJ1-2; D uncertain. The CDR3 spans 13 residues. The germline CDR1 and CDR2 sequences are SNHLY and FYNNEI. Trimming stripped 1 base from V and 8 bases from J, with 11 bases between. CDR3 region: CASSEGAGGGYTF. In DNA, the CDR3 is TGTGCCAGCAGTGAAGGCGCGGGCGGCGGCTACACCTTC. The full variable domain, its missing parts supplied by reference TRBV2 and TRBJ1-2, is EPEVTQTPSHQVTQMGQEVILRCVPISNHLYFYWYRQILGQKVEFLVSFYNNEISEKSEIFDDQFSVERPDGSNFTLKIRSTKLEDSAMYFCASSEGAGGGYTFGSGTRLTVV.

The rearrangement joins TRBV19 to TRBJ1-2, with no clear D. CDR3 length: 17 residues. Germline values: CDR1 LNHDA, CDR2 SQIVND (reference sequence). Trimming cost V 6 bases and J 6 bases, with 26 bases left between them. The CDR3 reads CASSLHLLRPQSDGYTF. CDR3 DNA: TGTGCCAGTAGCCTCCACCTCCTCCGGCCTCAATCGGATGGCTACACCTTC.

The gene calls are TRBV28 and TRBJ2-2, with 7 positions matching TRBD2. The CDR3 totals 17 residues. The J segment lost 4 bases and the V segment lost 1 base, leaving 9 bases of the junction unmatched. The germline V gene encodes CDR1 MDHEN and CDR2 SYDVKM. In DNA form, the CDR3 reads TGTGCCAGCAGTTTATATGGGAGGGCCGCGGGCACCGGGGAGCTGTTTTTT. The encoded protein is CASSLYGRAAGTGELFF.

This sequence joins TRBV14 and TRBJ2-3; a possible D gene is TRBD2 (5 bases). The germline gives CDR1 SGHDN, CDR2 FVKESK. This CDR3 spans 14 amino acids. V lost 0 bases and J 6 bases, leaving 10 bases between the germline ends. The CDR3 DNA reads TGTGCCAGCAGCCAAGATTGGCCGGGGGATACGCAGTATTTT. Its translation: CASSQDWPGDTQYF. Together with reference TRBV14 and TRBJ2-3, the CDR3 gives the full variable domain: EAGVTQFPSHSVIEKGQTVTLRCDPISGHDNLYWYRRVMGKEIKFLLHFVKESKQDESGMPNNRFLAERTGGTYSTLKVQPAELEDSGVYFCASSQDWPGDTQYFGPGTRLTVL.